This passage covers 21 T cell receptor beta chains from one sample sequenced in a study of blood T cells in healthy people across ages. With a J-beta primer mix and a sample-barcoded 5' primer, a second PCR ran roughly 6 to 12 cycles. TCRdb reanalysed the 5' RACE reads using MiXCR and keeps one entry per CDR3 protein. The table includes approximately 800,000 distinct CDR3 sequences, around 25% detected once. The same data also went into a second study, on T cells of mothers and their children.

The sample taken for sequencing was blood. The receptors derive from a boy between 10 and 17 years old in good health.

A few counts support this clonotype. This chain connects TRBV4-3 to TRBJ2-3; D call uncertain. The CDR3 consists of 16 residues. Germline CDR1 is LGHNA and CDR2 is YSLEER. V was cut by 0 bases and J by 2 bases, with 12 bases left in between. Here the CDR3 reads CASSQDHKLYTDTQYF. The CDR3 bases are TGCGCCAGCAGCCAAGATCATAAGTTATACACAGATACGCAGTATTTT.

This clonotype was seen only a few times. V and J are TRBV7-2 and TRBJ2-7, with a weak D call TRBD1 (6 bases). Germline V gene sequence: CDR1 SGHTA, CDR2 FQGNSA. V was clipped by 2 bases and J by 0 bases, with 14 bases between them. The CDR3 has 16 amino acids. The CDR3 here is CASSLSQGQPSYEQYF. Here the CDR3 DNA reads TGTGCCAGCAGCTTATCGCAGGGACAACCCTCCTACGAGCAGTACTTC.

J is TRBJ2-1 and V is TRBV5-1; TRBD2 is a possible D gene (6 bases). Germline V gene data show CDR1 as SGHRS and CDR2 as YFSETQ. The CDR3 has 14 amino acids. Trimming removed 4 bases from V and 8 bases from J, with 16 bases in between. In DNA, the CDR3 is TGCGCCAGCAGCCTCACGACTAGTGTCGATGAGCAGTTCTTC. It is translated as CASSLTTSVDEQFF.

The gene calls are TRBV20-1 and TRBJ2-3; TRBD2 aligns across 9 bases. The CDR3 is 15 residues long. Germline values: CDR1 DFQATT, CDR2 SNEGSKA (reference sequence). Unmatched junction bases numbered 10, after V lost 1 base and J lost 8 bases. The CDR3 loop reads CSARGPRGREGTQYF. The CDR3 DNA is TGCAGTGCTAGAGGCCCTCGCGGGAGGGAGGGTACGCAGTATTTT.

This clonotype was seen a handful of times. CDR3 sequence (DNA): TGTGCCAGCAGCTTAGCAGGGCTAGTGGGAGGGAGAGATACGCAGTATTTT. Amino acids: CASSLAGLVGGRDTQYF. The chain carries TRBV11-2 and TRBJ2-3, with 7 positions matching TRBD2. CDR3 size: 17 residues. Germline V lookup: CDR1 SGHAT, CDR2 FQNNGV. V lost 1 base to trimming and J lost 5 bases; unmatched junction nucleotides: 12.

The chain is built from TRBV20-1 and TRBJ1-5; no clear D. The CDR3 extends over 15 amino acids. Germline V CDR1 and CDR2: DFQATT, SNEGSKA (reference sequence). V was trimmed by 0 bases and J by 0 bases, leaving 9 bases between them. Here the CDR3 DNA reads TGCAGTGCTAGAGAGTGGGGAGATAGCAATCAGCCCCAGCATTTT. It encodes CSAREWGDSNQPQHF.

This chain joins TRBV29-1 and TRBJ1-2, with TRBD1 matching 8 bases. Germline CDR1 SQVTM, CDR2 ANQGSEA. This CDR3 is built from 10 residues. The V segment lost 4 bases and the J segment 11 bases; nucleotides outside the gene matches: 3. The CDR3 nucleotides read TGCAGCGTTGGCGGACAGGGTTACACCTTC. It encodes CSVGGQGYTF.

This chain links TRBV29-1 with TRBJ2-5, with 7 bases fitting TRBD1. The DNA end favors TRBJ2-1, so the J call may be wrong. This CDR3 has 12 residues. Germline V CDR1 and CDR2: SQVTM, ANQGSEA. In DNA, the CDR3 is TGCAGCGTTGAGGGGGACAGTCCTGAGCAGTTCTTC. Amino acids: CSVEGDSPEQFF.

This clonotype was observed a few times. This chain uses TRBV7-6 with TRBJ2-1; maybe TRBD2 (6 bases). Germline V gives CDR1 SGHVS, CDR2 FNYEAQ. Trimming cost V 3 bases and J 9 bases, with 18 bases left between them. This CDR3 spans 15 amino acids. This CDR3 is CASSLGLDAGFEQFF. Written as DNA, the CDR3 is TGTGCCAGCAGCTTGGGACTGGATGCGGGTTTTGAGCAGTTCTTC.

The chain links TRBV5-6 to TRBJ2-7; D could derive from TRBD1 or TRBD2 (5 bases each). From germline, CDR1 is SGHDT and CDR2 YYEEEE. CDR3 length: 14 amino acids. V shed 3 bases and J shed 2 bases, with 12 bases lying between them. This CDR3 is CASSWGSETYEQYF. DNA for the CDR3: TGTGCCAGCAGCTGGGGGTCCGAGACCTACGAGCAGTACTTC.

In this sample, this clonotype turned up a few times. The J gene is TRBJ2-2, the V gene TRBV4-2; possible D gene TRBD1, 6 bases. The CDR3 runs 12 residues. Germline loops: CDR1 LGHNA, CDR2 YNFKEQ. Trimming shortened V by 8 bases and J by 6 bases, and 10 bases separated the two germline ends. CDR3 amino acids: CASGGQSGELFF. DNA of the CDR3: TGTGCCAGCGGGGGACAATCCGGGGAGCTGTTTTTT.

A few counts support this clonotype. CDR3: CAISDEGAAKNIQYF. The CDR3 DNA reads as TGTGCCATCAGTGATGAGGGGGCGGCCAAAAACATTCAGTACTTC. The V call is TRBV10-3, the J call TRBJ2-4; 7 bases are shared with TRBD1. The junction had 3 bases not matched to a gene; V was cut back by 3 bases and J by 1 base. This CDR3 comprises 15 residues. Germline CDR1 ENHRY, CDR2 SYGVKD.

The J gene is TRBJ1-1, the V gene TRBV28; D remains unclear. The CDR3 sequence is 15 residues long. Trimming shortened V by 3 bases and J by 8 bases, and 19 bases separated the two germline ends. Germline V gene lookup returns CDR1 MDHEN and CDR2 SYDVKM. DNA for the CDR3: TGTGCCAGCAGTTTGAGTGTACCCAGCCCCTCCGAAGCTTTCTTT. This codes for CASSLSVPSPSEAFF.

This clonotype was seen a few times. V is TRBV28 and J is TRBJ2-5; the match to TRBD1 covers 10 bases. The trim removed 5 bases at V and 3 bases at J, leaving 15 bases unmatched. CDR1 MDHEN and CDR2 SYDVKM come from the germline V gene. The CDR3 is made up of 18 amino acids. The CDR3 nucleotides are TGTGCCAGCAGTACGACAGGGGGCCTGGGGGAACAAAAAGAGACCCAGTACTTC. Residues: CASSTTGGLGEQKETQYF.

This clonotype has only a few counts. This rearrangement joins TRBV20-1 to TRBJ1-4, with 8 nucleotides matching TRBD1. Germline V lookup: CDR1 DFQATT, CDR2 SNEGSKA (reference sequence). After removal of 5 bases from V and 7 bases from J, the junction contained 12 bases not matched to a gene. The CDR3 sequence is 15 residues long. CDR3 coding DNA: TGCAGTGCTGACTTACCAGGGGGCCACGGTGAAAAACTGTTTTTT. Translated, it gives CSADLPGGHGEKLFF.

The chain employs TRBV7-2 and TRBJ2-5; D perhaps matches TRBD1 (5 bases). Near its end, the DNA agrees better with TRBJ2-7, so the J call may be wrong. There are 15 residues in the CDR3. CDR1 and CDR2 (germline): SGHTA, FQGNSA. The CDR3 region is CASSLAAGNSYEQYF. DNA for the CDR3: TGTGCCAGCAGCTTAGCTGCAGGGAACTCCTACGAGCAGTACTTC.

This sequence joins TRBV9 and TRBJ1-3; a possible D gene is TRBD1 (5 bases). Germline V gene sequence: CDR1 SGDLS, CDR2 YYNGEE. This CDR3 has 15 residues. Trimming took off 0 bases at V and 2 bases at J, with 9 bases between the two ends. CDR3 protein: CASSVGRGAGNTIYF. The CDR3 nucleotides are TGTGCCAGCAGCGTAGGTAGGGGAGCTGGAAACACCATATATTTT.

This clonotype was counted only a few times. This chain uses TRBV24-1 with TRBJ2-3; D gene ambiguous. The CDR3 has 12 amino acids. Trimming shortened V by 9 bases and J by 4 bases, and 10 bases separated the two germline ends. The germline gives CDR1 KGHDR, CDR2 SFDVKD. CDR3 in amino acids: CATAPGPDTQYF. The CDR3 DNA reads as TGTGCCACCGCTCCGGGTCCAGATACGCAGTATTTT.

This sequence joins TRBV28 and TRBJ2-7; D is perhaps TRBD2 (6 bases). Trimming removed 7 bases from V and 1 base from J, with 14 bases in between. The CDR3 runs to 14 residues. CDR1 MDHEN and CDR2 SYDVKM come from the germline V gene. For the CDR3, the DNA is TGTGCCAGCAAGTCCTTCGGGGGATCCTACGAGCAGTACTTC. Translating gives CASKSFGGSYEQYF.

Many counts were recorded for this clonotype. The chain uses TRBV7-2 and TRBJ2-5; TRBD1 is a possible D gene (5 bases). The V end was cut by 1 base, the J end by 0 bases, with 12 bases between. This CDR3 has 16 residues. Germline values: CDR1 SGHTA, CDR2 FQGNSA. The CDR3 loop is CASSLVGPVDQETQYF. CDR3 in DNA: TGTGCCAGCAGCTTAGTGGGGCCAGTTGACCAAGAGACCCAGTACTTC.

This clonotype has a handful of counts. The chain uses TRBV20-1 and TRBJ2-7; the D gene is possibly TRBD2 (5 bases). Trimming shortened V by 0 bases and J by 0 bases, and 24 bases separated the two germline ends. Germline V CDR1 and CDR2: DFQATT, SNEGSKA (reference sequence). The CDR3 sequence is 19 residues long. CDR3 sequence: CSARDFAPEYSGSSYEQYF. As DNA, the CDR3 is TGCAGTGCTAGAGATTTCGCCCCTGAATATTCGGGGAGCTCCTACGAGCAGTACTTC.